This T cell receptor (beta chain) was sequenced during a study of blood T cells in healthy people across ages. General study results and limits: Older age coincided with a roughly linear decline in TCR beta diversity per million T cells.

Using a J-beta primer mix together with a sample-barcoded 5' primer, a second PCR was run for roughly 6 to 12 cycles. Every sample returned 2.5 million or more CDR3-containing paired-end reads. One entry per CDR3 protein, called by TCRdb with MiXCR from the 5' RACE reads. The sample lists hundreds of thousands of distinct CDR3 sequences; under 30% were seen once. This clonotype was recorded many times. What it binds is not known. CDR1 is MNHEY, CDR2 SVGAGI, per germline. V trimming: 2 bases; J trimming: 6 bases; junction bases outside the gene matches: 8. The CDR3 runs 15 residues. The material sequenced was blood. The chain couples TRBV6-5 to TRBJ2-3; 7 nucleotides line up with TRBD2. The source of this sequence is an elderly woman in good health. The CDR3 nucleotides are TGTGCCAGCAGTTACCAAGGACTAGGTGGCGATACGCAGTATTTT. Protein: CASSYQGLGGDTQYF.